This T cell receptor beta chain comes out of a study of cytomegalovirus exposure and HLA in healthy donors (dated by TCRdb to 2017 to 2019). About the investigation overall: In an earlier analysis of 587 of the donors, 250 to 300 Gb of sequence data and about 110 million unique TCR beta sequences from about 190 million T cells were reported. On average, around 200,000 unique TCR beta nucleotide sequences were sequenced per donor among roughly 430 genotyped donors of the cohort, with around 19% of those sequences being non-productive. A later genetic analysis used genome-wide SNP genotypes for about 55% of the 666 donors, treating that subset as a discovery cohort. The study was designed to test whether signatures of past pathogen exposure could be identified by cataloging public T cell receptors. Along with the approximately 700-subject first cohort, a separate validation cohort of 120 different subjects was used. Rather than using new phenotypic data, the later analysis identified candidate immune exposures from TCR beta sequences and from how often those sequences occurred across donors. Donor age, sex, ethnicity and CMV serostatus were compiled together with the repertoire data. In an earlier analysis of over 550 of the donors, high-throughput TCR beta sequencing was used to judge whether each TCR beta V gene segment behaved as functional or pseudogenic. HLA typing included class I and class II loci at four-digit resolution. About five DR-DQ haplotypes were handled as single units for association and clustering because linkage in the cohort was strong. Every discovery cohort repertoire had been produced on one sequencing platform. The study used immunosequencing to profile the T cell repertoires of 600 to 850 subjects and linked those repertoires to cytomegalovirus serostatus. To predict cytomegalovirus infection status, the study combined high-throughput TCR immunosequencing, statistical association of individual TCRs with disease status, and machine learning. A later analysis re-analyzed previously published TCR beta repertoires from approximately 670 donors and added high-resolution HLA genotyping to study TCR occurrence patterns. Of the approximately 400 genotyped donors, over 80% were placed in the genetic ancestry cluster associated with self-reported Caucasian donors. The number of typed donors differed by locus: roughly 620-640 for A, B, C, DRB1 and DQB1; 500 to 550 for DQA1; 606 for DPA1; and some 470 for DPB1. An early release covering just under 650 HLA-typed donors comprised roughly 300 gigabases of sequencing data and roughly 86 million unique TCR sequences.

Regarding this clone: Its recognized antigen is unknown. No much larger clonotype is one base removed from it; base qualities were not supplied.

The cohort consisted of approximately 690 healthy bone marrow donors. At the time of sampling, every cohort member was nominally healthy, though immune exposures that went unrecorded were likely present. The donor was CMV seropositive and belonged to the group of 250 to 350 seropositive cohort members. Every donor gave a peripheral blood sample, and the peripheral blood mononuclear cells from that sample were used for TCR beta sequencing. Genomic DNA was extracted from the blood cell samples with the Qiagen DNeasy Blood Extraction Kit. The library was built by means of the immunoSEQ multiplex PCR assay. For the multiplex PCR, a mixture combining 60 forward primers for TCR Vbeta segments and 13 reverse primers for TCR Jbeta segments was used. Amplification of the CDR3 region of rearranged TCR beta genes was performed with a multiplex PCR assay on genomic DNA. The Illumina HiSeq System was used to sequence the amplified TCR beta libraries as 87-base-pair reads. The authors' analysis ran thus. A later analysis counted approximately 76 million unique TCR beta chains across the 650 to 800 repertoires, and 10 million to 12 million of these chains were shared by at least two donors. Raw reads were error-corrected and collapsed into unique sequences by a nearest-neighbor algorithm in which closely related sequences were merged to remove PCR and sequencing errors. To assign V, D and J gene segments, CDR3 sequences were aligned to IMGT reference sequences. Each retained sequence needed at least a six-nucleotide match to both a V gene segment and a J gene segment. A rearrangement counted as productive if the CDR3 had no stop codons and remained in frame with V and J, and every other rearrangement counted as non-productive. Following IMGT convention, CDR3 was defined as the stretch from the second conserved V-encoded cysteine up to the conserved J-encoded phenylalanine. The earlier analysis of about 530 of the donors excluded any sequence lacking an unambiguous match to a single V gene segment. An earlier analysis of 587 of the donors classified V segments as functional when productive rearrangements were above 56.7% and as segregating when the standard deviation between donors was above 5%. A statistical classification framework was built to diagnose cytomegalovirus status from the catalog of TCR beta chain sequences. In a later analysis, V and J genes were assigned by comparing TCR nucleotide sequences against IMGT/GENE-DB human TR gene sequences. A later analysis assigned CDR3 sequences and most-parsimonious VDJ recombination scenarios with the TCRdist pipeline. In a later analysis, each TCR beta chain was defined by its CDR3 amino acid sequence together with its V-gene family, and reads without a unique V-gene family were excluded. In a later analysis, around 650 highly shared, low-generation-probability nucleotide sequences were removed to address suspected cross-contamination and a sequencing artifact. For each public chain, a later analysis derived a clonal expansion index from normalized ranks of inferred template counts within each repertoire. A later analysis computed generation probabilities with a VDJ recombination model fitted to out-of-frame rearrangements, and checked the results against IGoR. A later analysis scored TCR-TCR, TCR-HLA and TCR-CMV co-occurrence with hypergeometric tests, applying a repertoire-size bias correction to TCR pairs. A later analysis estimated false discovery rates by permuting HLA or CMV assignments 20 times. In a later analysis, co-occurring TCRs were grouped using DBSCAN, with TCRdist sequence similarity added in when clustering inside HLA-allele-positive subsets. For co-occurrence clustering, repertoires with fewer than 30,000 or more than 120,000 public chains were excluded, along with roughly 5 repertoires with anomalous nucleotide sharing. Imported from immuneACCESS, the table was reduced by TCRdb to in-frame sequences with V and J called. These copies leave out some clones; in studies compared against another copy, an unresolved V gene accounts for under half, and the cause of the remainder is not known. Clone size and the V and J calls come from that table; the DNA yielded D and trimming. The sample table shows about 110,000 clones, and over 60% are seen once. The top ten clones comprise under 3% of the sample.

For this chain, trimming is 6 bases at the V end and 6 bases at the J end, and the number of junction bases without a gene match is 10. CDR1 and CDR2, per the germline V gene, are MDHEN and SYDVKM. The cysteine opens and the phenylalanine closes a CDR3 of 15 amino acids. Only the CDR3 portion is preserved as DNA: 45 bases, with reading frame beginning at the first base. Summary of the overall study and its limitations: For the cohort, immune exposure information was limited to CMV serostatus. In a later analysis, most CMV-associated TCR beta chains were found to appear HLA-restricted, with HLA associations seemingly driven largely by CMV exposure. An earlier analysis of 450 to 750 of the donors showed that most TCR beta V segments appeared in productive rearrangements either about 87% or about 30% of the time, which broadly matched IMGT annotations. A later genetic analysis associated a missense DCLRE1C variant with V-gene and J-gene trimming of TCR beta chains, and an independent cohort replicated the association. Sequencing depth was assumed to be roughly uniform across donors in the presence/absence analyses, though that assumption may not hold. Cytomegalovirus status was reported to be diagnosed by the classifier with high specificity and sensitivity in both the original and validation cohorts. A group of highly shared sequence variants was considered likely to be a technical artifact of the sequencing pipeline. A later analysis found that HLA-associated TCR beta chains were more clonally expanded and had lower generation probabilities than equally common non-associated chains. The study gave a list of about 150 TCR beta chains associated with cytomegalovirus. The authors suggested that the approach could potentially be generalized to other disease states and immunological phenotypes. According to a later analysis, TCR association rates differed among HLA loci, with DRB1 alleles showing the most associated TCRs and HLA-C alleles showing the fewest. At a false discovery rate of 0.05, a later analysis linked under 20,000 TCR beta sequences to specific HLA alleles. The 87-base-pair reads could not distinguish some IMGT-functional V segments, including TRBV6-2 and TRBV6-3, so those segments were excluded. Because counts were too low, about 18 rarely observed V segments, including chromosome 9 orphons, were excluded from the earlier analysis of 587 of the donors. A later analysis reported that several top co-occurrence clusters appeared linked to parvovirus B19, influenza, CMV and Epstein-Barr virus. A few of the identified cytomegalovirus-associated TCR beta chains were confirmed in vitro to be specific for cytomegalovirus antigens. This cohort had only TCR beta chains sequenced, and the lack of alpha or paired-chain data limited which features could be detected. Correlated functional status among segregating V segments might reflect linkage disequilibrium, but an unknown experimental factor could not be ruled out. Compared with the roughly 700-donor mean, donors in an Asian-associated ancestry cluster had fewer N-insertions in productive TCRs, according to a later genetic analysis. When HLA alleles, especially DR and DQ, strongly co-occurred, TCR associations were difficult to assign to individual alleles. Because HLA typing was unavailable for some donors at each locus, only the typed subset was used in association tests. A further reported finding was that TCR beta sequences accurately predicted the HLA-A and HLA-B alleles for most subjects in the first cohort. Across donors, most TCR sequences were observed very rarely, whereas some public TCRs were present in many individuals.

This sequence originates from a woman aged 55-69 years in good health and CMV-seropositive. Sequenced material: PBMCs. This chain is built from TRBV28 and TRBJ1-5, with 8 bases matching TRBD1. The sequenced DNA: TGTGCCAGCAGCTCCGGACAGGGCATCAGTCAGCCCCAGCATTTT. Translated, this gives CASSSGQGISQPQHF.